This TCR beta chain was profiled in a study of low-dose radiotherapy and immunotherapy resistance in tumors. Time point described: after trial treatment. Specified treatment: LDRT plus nivolumab, ipilimumab, low-dose cyclophosphamide and aspirin (RACIN trial). Germline V gene data show CDR1 as MNHEY and CDR2 as SMNVEV (reference sequence). This CDR3 comprises 13 residues. Trimming stripped 3 bases from V and 0 bases from J, with 5 bases between. This clonotype was counted ten times or more. Alpha- and beta-chain coverage of first-strand cDNA came from TRAV- and TRBV-specific primers. It was with a constant-region primer and a V-primer adapter that TCRs were amplified over 20 PCR cycles. TCRdb re-called the reads with MiXCR, one entry per CDR3 protein. The sample shows roughly 32,000 distinct CDR3 sequences, 49% of them seen only once.

This chain joins TRBV27 and TRBJ1-2; unclear D gene. The specimen comprised PBMCs, sampled after low-dose radiotherapy plus immunotherapy. This clonotype was sampled from a male donor with gallbladder cancer. CDR3 sequence (DNA): TGTGCCAGCAGTTTCAGAACTAACTATGGCTACACCTTC. This codes for CASSFRTNYGYTF.